These 11 T cell receptor beta chains originate from one sample sequenced in a study of T-cell memory formation after mild COVID-19. TCRdb re-derived calls from the 5' RACE reads in MiXCR, one entry per CDR3 protein. The sample carries roughly 300,000 distinct CDR3 sequences, roughly 8.2% recorded once. The sample taken for sequencing was PBMCs or a T cell subset sorted from them (not recorded which). The source is a man between 18 and 35 years old who had mild COVID-19 (a few samples of this study predate the infection). Cell type and time point are not known.

The J gene is TRBJ2-3, the V gene TRBV25-1; TRBD2 matches at 12 bases. Germline values: CDR1 MGHDK, CDR2 SYGVNS. V shed 8 bases, J shed 6 bases, and the junction held 9 bases outside the gene matches. This CDR3 spans 15 amino acids. Here the CDR3 reads CASSRTSGVRDTQYF. The CDR3 DNA follows: TGTGCCAGCTCCAGGACTAGCGGGGTGCGGGATACGCAGTATTTT. Based on the CDR3 plus reference TRBV25-1 and TRBJ2-3, the full variable domain is EADIYQTPRYLVIGTGKKITLECSQTMGHDKMYWYQQDPGMELHLIHYSYGVNSTEKGDLSSESTVSRIRTEHFPLTLESARPSHTSQYLCASSRTSGVRDTQYFGPGTRLTVL.

This chain joins TRBV7-2 and TRBJ2-5; possibly TRBD2 for D (5 bases). Germline V gives CDR1 SGHTA, CDR2 FQGNSA. Trimming shortened V by 3 bases and J by 5 bases, and 13 bases separated the two germline ends. The CDR3 has 14 residues. CDR3 sequence (DNA): TGTGCCAGCAGCTTTGCGGGCCCCCAGGAGACCCAGTACTTC. It yields the protein CASSFAGPQETQYF.

The genes are TRBV6-5 and TRBJ2-3; 8 bases align to TRBD2. The trim removed 0 bases at V and 5 bases at J, leaving 4 bases unmatched. Germline CDR1 reads MNHEY; CDR2 reads SVGAGI. There are 15 residues in the CDR3. The CDR3 reads CASSYSSGVGDTQYF. In DNA form, the CDR3 reads TGTGCCAGCAGTTACTCTAGCGGGGTGGGAGATACGCAGTATTTT.

This chain joins TRBV7-9 and TRBJ2-3; D is unresolved. This CDR3 is 14 amino acids long. V lost 5 bases and J lost 2, with 11 bases in between. Germline CDR1 and CDR2: SEHNR and FQNEAQ (reference sequence). The CDR3 DNA reads as TGTGCCAGCAGCCTGCTGCGTCTCACAGATACGCAGTATTTT. This translates into CASSLLRLTDTQYF.

V gene TRBV18 combines with J gene TRBJ1-5, with no clear D. Germline assignment: CDR1 KGHSH and CDR2 LQKENI. V was shortened by 3 bases and J by 0 bases, with 15 bases between the two germline ends. This CDR3 is 17 amino acids long. The CDR3 region is CASSPNSGEASNQPQHF. The CDR3 nucleotides read TGTGCCAGCTCACCGAACAGCGGAGAAGCTAGCAATCAGCCCCAGCATTTT.

This chain uses TRBV5-6 with TRBJ1-1; D gene unclear. Trimming stripped 0 bases from V and 7 bases from J, with 13 bases between. Germline CDR1 and CDR2: SGHDT and YYEEEE. This CDR3 contains 14 residues. CDR3 sequence reads: CASSLGEWGGEAFF. The CDR3, as DNA: TGTGCCAGCAGCTTGGGAGAGTGGGGAGGTGAAGCTTTCTTT. Combining the CDR3 with reference TRBV5-6 and TRBJ1-1 gives the whole variable domain DAGVTQSPTHLIKTRGQQVTLRCSPKSGHDTVSWYQQALGQGPQFIFQYYEEEERQRGNFPDRFSGHQFPNYSSELNVNALLLGDSALYLCASSLGEWGGEAFFGQGTRLTVV.

This clonotype was picked up a small number of times. This chain links TRBV12-3 or TRBV12-4 with TRBJ1-2; D is perhaps TRBD1 (5 bases). The CDR3 spans 14 residues. The V end was cut by 3 bases, the J end by 6 bases, with 14 bases between. In DNA form, the CDR3 reads TGTGCCAGCAGTTTGGTGGAGGGCAGGGATGGCTACACCTTC. As protein: CASSLVEGRDGYTF.

This clonotype has only a few counts. This chain links TRBV4-1 with TRBJ1-5, with unresolved D. This CDR3 is 15 amino acids long. V was pared by 1 base and J by 3 bases, with 10 bases between. Germline loops: CDR1 MGHRA, CDR2 YSYEKL. The CDR3 here is CASSQGTGINQPQHF. In nucleotides, the CDR3 is TGCGCCAGCAGCCAAGGCACGGGGATCAATCAGCCCCAGCATTTT.

This clonotype has at least ten counts. The chain employs TRBV4-1 and TRBJ2-7; 8 bases line up with TRBD1. Germline-derived CDR1 and CDR2 are MGHRA and YSYEKL. This CDR3 contains 17 residues. Trimming took 5 bases from V and 0 from J; bases not matched to a gene: 12. CDR3 nucleotide sequence: TGCGCCAGCAGCGCCCGCCGGGCGGGACAGGACTCCTACGAGCAGTACTTC. Amino acids: CASSARRAGQDSYEQYF.

This clonotype was detected many times. The V gene is TRBV7-2, the J gene TRBJ2-7; 8 nucleotides match TRBD1. The V gene end was trimmed by 4 bases and the J gene end by 6 bases; junction bases not matched to a gene: 5. CDR1 SGHTA and CDR2 FQGNSA come from the germline V gene. This CDR3 has 13 amino acids. CDR3 DNA: TGTGCCAGCAGCTCTGGACAGGGTACCGAGCAGTACTTC. This translates into CASSSGQGTEQYF. The full variable domain, in which reference TRBV7-2 and TRBJ2-7 provide the parts outside the CDR3, is GAGVSQSPSNKVTEKGKDVELRCDPISGHTALYWYRQSLGQGLEFLIYFQGNSAPDKSGLPSDRFSAERTGGSVSTLTIQRTQQEDSAVYLCASSSGQGTEQYFGPGTRLTVT.

J is TRBJ1-1 and V is TRBV5-1; 10 bases are a match to TRBD1. V lost 6 bases and J lost 3; bases outside the gene matches: 8. Germline V gene data show CDR1 as SGHRS and CDR2 as YFSETQ. This CDR3 spans 15 amino acids. The chain's CDR3 is CASTGTGVSDTEAFF. As DNA, the CDR3 is TGCGCCAGCACCGGGACAGGGGTATCGGACACTGAAGCTTTCTTT.